These 30 T cell receptor beta chains were sequenced from one sample in a study of post-analysis software for immune sequencing data. The study, taken as a whole, reports: Patients used five TRBV segments, including TRBV5-6, TRBV5-1 and TRBV20-1, more often than controls.

Their cognate antigens are unknown. Sequencing libraries made from TCR beta cDNA carried unique molecular identifiers. TCRdb ran MiXCR on the PCR reads and lists one entry per CDR3 protein. The profile shows 450,000 to 700,000 distinct CDR3 sequences, 40% to 50% of them singletons. The sequenced sample was blood. Source of these receptors: a girl between 5 and 17 years old with multiple sclerosis.

This clonotype was found a few times. This chain joins TRBV7-2 and TRBJ2-7, with D possibly being TRBD2 (5 bases). V lost 7 bases and J 0 bases, leaving 13 bases between the germline ends. CDR3 length: 14 residues. The germline CDR1 and CDR2 sequences are SGHTA and FQGNSA. CDR3 nucleotides: TGTGCCAGCATCCTCGGAGGTAGCTCCTACGAGCAGTACTTC. It encodes CASILGGSSYEQYF.

This chain joins TRBV7-2 and TRBJ1-1, with 7 bases aligning to TRBD1. V lost 5 bases, J lost 0 bases, and 6 bases stayed unmatched. Germline CDR1 is SGHTA and CDR2 is FQGNSA. This CDR3 is 15 amino acids long. The CDR3: CASSPGTVMNTEAFF. In DNA, the CDR3 is TGTGCCAGCAGCCCCGGGACAGTCATGAACACTGAAGCTTTCTTT.

This clonotype appeared once. V gene TRBV5-1 combines with J gene TRBJ1-1; D might be TRBD1 (5 bases). V was cut by 3 bases and J by 4 bases, with 13 bases left in between. This CDR3 spans 14 amino acids. Germline V gene lookup returns CDR1 SGHRS and CDR2 YFSETQ. The CDR3 loop reads CASSYTGGSTEAFF. CDR3 nucleotide sequence: TGCGCCAGCAGCTACACAGGAGGGAGCACTGAAGCTTTCTTT.

V usage is TRBV4-1 and J usage is TRBJ2-7, with D perhaps being TRBD1 or TRBD2 (5 bases each). V lost 1 base and J lost 6, with 19 bases in between. This CDR3 region has 16 residues. The V gene's germline CDR1 is MGHRA and CDR2 YSYEKL. The CDR3 sequence: CASSQGDGTARGEQYF. The DNA for the CDR3 is TGCGCCAGCAGCCAAGGGGATGGGACCGCAAGGGGCGAGCAGTACTTC.

The chain joins TRBV20-1 to TRBJ2-5, with D possibly TRBD2 on 7 matching bases. The V end lost 1 base, the J end lost 2 bases, and 14 bases lay between the germline ends. Per the germline V gene, CDR1 is DFQATT and CDR2 is SNEGSKA (reference sequence). The CDR3 length is 15 residues. CDR3 in amino acids: CSARGGRGRQETQYF. The CDR3 nucleotides read TGCAGTGCTAGAGGGGGGCGGGGGCGACAAGAGACCCAGTACTTC.

The chain employs TRBV5-1 and TRBJ2-7; TRBD1 aligns across 10 bases. Looked up from germline, CDR1 is SGHRS and CDR2 is YFSETQ. The CDR3 is made up of 17 amino acids. With 4 bases clipped from V and 1 base from J, the junction kept 11 bases outside the gene matches. CDR3 bases: TGCGCCAGCAGCACGGGACAGGGGTTTATCGTGTCCTACGAGCAGTACTTC. Protein product: CASSTGQGFIVSYEQYF.

The rearrangement uses TRBV4-1 and TRBJ1-2; tentatively, D is TRBD1 (5 bases). In germline, CDR1 is MGHRA, CDR2 YSYEKL. The ends were cut back, 0 bases at V and 1 base at J, with 6 bases in the middle. This CDR3 is 14 amino acids long. The chain's CDR3 is CASSQEDSNYGYTF. The CDR3, as DNA: TGCGCCAGCAGCCAAGAAGACAGTAACTATGGCTACACCTTC.

In this sample, this clonotype turned up a few times. The chain employs TRBV15 and TRBJ2-7, with unresolved D. This CDR3 contains 15 residues. Between the trimmed V and J ends, which lost 5 bases and 1 base, there was a span of 15 bases. CDR1 LNHNV and CDR2 YYDKDF come from the germline V gene (reference sequence). This chain's CDR3 is CATSSGSTGSYEQYF. CDR3 bases: TGTGCCACCAGCTCAGGATCGACGGGTTCCTACGAGCAGTACTTC.

This chain joins TRBV12-3 or TRBV12-4 and TRBJ2-5; 13 bases line up with TRBD2. The CDR3 sequence is 16 residues long. J was trimmed by 3 bases and V by 5 bases; bases with no gene match: 6. CDR3 residues: CASSLRTSGGEETQYF. The CDR3 DNA reads TGTGCCAGCAGTCTGAGGACTAGCGGGGGTGAAGAGACCCAGTACTTC.

Points on this clonotype: Here the CDR3 omits its conserved ending phenylalanine or tryptophan, so a read error is the likely source. This chain connects TRBV30 to TRBJ2-4; TRBD1 agrees at 7 bases. Germline CDR1 and CDR2: GTSNPN and SVGIG (reference sequence). With 4 bases clipped from V and 3 bases from J, the junction kept 12 bases outside the gene matches. The CDR3 length is 16 residues. The CDR3 loop is CAWTPRQGENKNIQYL. The CDR3, as DNA: TGTGCCTGGACCCCGAGGCAGGGGGAGAACAAAAACATTCAGTACCTC.

This clonotype showed up just once. The chain uses TRBV7-3 and TRBJ1-2, with D maybe TRBD1 (5 bases). This CDR3 is 15 amino acids long. Germline V lookup: CDR1 SGHTA, CDR2 FQGTGA. The V end lost 5 bases, the J end lost 10 bases, and 23 bases lay between the germline ends. This chain's CDR3 is CASSPYPRQGNDYTF. CDR3 DNA: TGTGCCAGCAGCCCCTACCCAAGGCAGGGAAATGACTACACCTTC. The full variable domain, its missing parts supplied by reference TRBV7-3 and TRBJ1-2, is GAGVSQTPSNKVTEKGKYVELRCDPISGHTALYWYRQSLGQGPEFLIYFQGTGAADDSGLPNDRFFAVRPEGSVSTLKIQRTERGDSAVYLCASSPYPRQGNDYTFGSGTRLTVV.

This clonotype was counted between two and nine times. The J gene is TRBJ1-4, the V gene TRBV4-2, with 7 bases identical to TRBD1. The germline V gene encodes CDR1 LGHNA and CDR2 YNFKEQ. The V segment lost 1 base and the J segment 5 bases; nucleotides outside the gene matches: 4. This CDR3 has 15 residues. Here the CDR3 reads CASSQAPGGNEKLFF. CDR3 coding DNA: TGTGCCAGCAGCCAAGCGCCAGGGGGGAATGAAAAACTGTTTTTT.

This clonotype was counted at least ten times. The chain uses TRBV9 and TRBJ2-5, with D possibly being TRBD1 (5 bases). Deletions cut 4 bases from V and 1 base from J, with 14 bases between. Germline CDR1 reads SGDLS; CDR2 reads YYNGEE. The CDR3 is 15 amino acids. In DNA, the CDR3 is TGTGCCAGCAGCCGTAGGGGCGGACCCCAAGAGACCCAGTACTTC. This sequence encodes CASSRRGGPQETQYF.

The chain uses TRBV5-8 and TRBJ2-3, with TRBD2 matching 7 bases. Per the germline V gene, CDR1 is SGHTS and CDR2 is YDEGEE. J gave up 1 base and V 0 bases, and 14 bases lay outside the gene matches. The CDR3 runs to 19 residues. CDR3 amino acids: CASSLAGGSLVPGTDTQYF. In DNA form, the CDR3 reads TGTGCCAGCAGCTTGGCCGGGGGGAGCCTGGTCCCGGGCACAGATACGCAGTATTTT.

This clonotype has only a few counts. The rearrangement links TRBV7-2 to TRBJ2-1; 8 nucleotides line up with TRBD2. This CDR3 region has 16 residues. V lost 5 bases, J lost 4 bases, and 10 bases stayed unmatched. Looked up from germline, CDR1 is SGHTA and CDR2 is FQGNSA. The CDR3 loop is CASSQTRGGWYNEQFF. For the CDR3, the DNA is TGTGCCAGCAGCCAAACCCGGGGGGGCTGGTACAATGAGCAGTTCTTC.

J is TRBJ1-5 and V is TRBV20-1, with no clear D. Germline CDR1 is DFQATT and CDR2 is SNEGSKA (reference sequence). This CDR3 region has 14 residues. The V end was cut by 3 bases, the J end by 2 bases, with 11 bases between. The CDR3 sequence: CSASAGYGNQPQHF. The DNA for the CDR3 is TGCAGTGCTAGCGCGGGGTACGGCAATCAGCCCCAGCATTTT.

The chain links TRBV6-5 to TRBJ2-7; 8 bases agree with TRBD2. Germline V gene lookup returns CDR1 MNHEY and CDR2 SVGAGI. The CDR3 covers 19 residues. The V gene end was trimmed by 2 bases and the J gene end by 2 bases; junction bases not matched to a gene: 17. The CDR3: CASSYEGSGKNTLTYEQYF. Here the CDR3 DNA reads TGTGCCAGCAGTTACGAGGGTAGCGGGAAGAATACCCTAACCTACGAGCAGTACTTC.

The V gene is TRBV5-6, the J gene TRBJ2-7, with D hard to call. Germline V lookup: CDR1 SGHDT, CDR2 YYEEEE. The CDR3 is 13 amino acids. V shed 4 bases and J shed 1 base, with 9 bases lying between them. CDR3 DNA: TGTGCCAGCAGCCCCCGAGTGTCCTACGAGCAGTACTTC. It translates to CASSPRVSYEQYF.

The chain couples TRBV9 to TRBJ1-1; no firm D call. Germline CDR1 and CDR2: SGDLS and YYNGEE. The CDR3 covers 16 residues. Trimming removed 2 bases at V and 1 base at J, with 15 bases between. This CDR3 reads CASSVGEGRWNTEAFF. Here the CDR3 DNA reads TGTGCCAGCAGCGTTGGGGAAGGGCGTTGGAACACTGAAGCTTTCTTT.

The chain employs TRBV7-2 and TRBJ2-5, with D possibly matching TRBD1 (5 bases). The end of the DNA is better explained by TRBJ2-7, so the J call may be wrong. The CDR3 sequence is 13 residues long. Per the germline V gene, CDR1 is SGHTA and CDR2 is FQGNSA. CDR3 in DNA: TGTGCCAGCAGCGCTAGACAGTCTTACGAGCAGTACTTC. Its protein product is CASSARQSYEQYF.

The chain has TRBV7-9 and TRBJ1-2; D unclear. CDR1 SEHNR and CDR2 FQNEAQ come from the germline V gene (reference sequence). Between the trimmed V and J ends, which lost 3 bases and 4 bases, there was a span of 18 bases. The CDR3 has 16 amino acids. The CDR3 is CASSFGEWATGYGYTF. In DNA form, the CDR3 reads TGTGCCAGCAGCTTCGGTGAATGGGCTACGGGCTATGGCTACACCTTC.

The V and J genes are TRBV29-1 and TRBJ1-2; 7 bases are a match to TRBD1. The V gene end was trimmed by 7 bases and the J gene end by 2 bases; junction bases not matched to a gene: 7. The CDR3 is 13 amino acids. The germline gives CDR1 SQVTM, CDR2 ANQGSEA. CDR3 coding DNA: TGCAGCGCAAGACCGACAGGGAACTATGGCTACACCTTC. Its protein is CSARPTGNYGYTF.

This clonotype was observed a handful of times. The chain joins TRBV5-1 to TRBJ2-7, with D hard to call. The CDR3 consists of 13 residues. V was pared by 0 bases and J by 2 bases, with 6 bases between. Germline assignment: CDR1 SGHRS and CDR2 YFSETQ. CDR3 sequence (DNA): TGCGCCAGCAGCTTGGACTTCCCCTACGAGCAGTACTTC. Its translation is CASSLDFPYEQYF.

In its sample, this clonotype was seen once. The V gene is TRBV5-1, the J gene TRBJ2-7; 9 bases match TRBD2. The trim removed 0 bases at V and 3 bases at J, leaving 7 bases unmatched. CDR3 size: 16 residues. CDR1 is SGHRS and CDR2 is YFSETQ in the germline V gene. CDR3 DNA: TGCGCCAGCAGCTTGGGGGCTATGCGGGAGGGCTACGAGCAGTACTTC. Its translation is CASSLGAMREGYEQYF. The entire variable domain, with the rest obtained from reference TRBV5-1 and TRBJ2-7, is as follows: KAGVTQTPRYLIKTRGQQVTLSCSPISGHRSVSWYQQTPGQGLQFLFEYFSETQRNKGNFPGRFSGRQFSNSRSEMNVSTLELGDSALYLCASSLGAMREGYEQYFGPGTRLTVT.

This clonotype was detected a few times. This chain connects TRBV7-2 to TRBJ1-2; 7 bases map to TRBD1. The trim removed 5 bases at V and 4 bases at J, leaving 13 bases unmatched. The V gene's germline CDR1 is SGHTA and CDR2 FQGNSA. The length of the CDR3 is 16 residues. The CDR3 DNA sequence: TGTGCCAGCAGCCCCGTACAGGGGCGGATACCCTATGGCTACACCTTC. As protein: CASSPVQGRIPYGYTF.

This clonotype was seen more than once but under ten times. The chain recombines TRBV6-2 or TRBV6-3 with TRBJ2-7; D unclear. V was cut by 1 base and J by 0 bases, with 7 bases left in between. Germline assignment: CDR1 MNHEY and CDR2 SVGEGT. This CDR3 contains 14 residues. Written as DNA, the CDR3 is TGTGCCAGCAGTTACTACAGTAGCTCCTACGAGCAGTACTTC. Encoded protein: CASSYYSSSYEQYF.

J is TRBJ2-5 and V is TRBV20-1; TRBD2 aligns across 11 bases. The J call may be wrong; the DNA end is better matched by TRBJ2-7. From germline, CDR1 is DFQATT and CDR2 SNEGSKA (reference sequence). The CDR3 sequence is 15 residues long. In DNA, the CDR3 is TGCAGTGCTAGGGATCTAGCGGGAGGAGTTTACGAGCAGTACTTC. This encodes CSARDLAGGVYEQYF.

V is TRBV29-1 and J is TRBJ2-3; D remains unclear. The germline gives CDR1 SQVTM, CDR2 ANQGSEA. V was shortened by 4 bases and J by 6 bases, with 14 bases between the two germline ends. CDR3 length: 13 residues. The CDR3 sequence: CSVGRSRADTQYF. The CDR3 DNA reads as TGCAGCGTTGGCCGATCAAGGGCGGATACGCAGTATTTT.

The chain is built from TRBV6-2 or TRBV6-3 and TRBJ2-1, with D maybe TRBD2 (7 bases). This CDR3 is built from 15 residues. Germline V CDR1 and CDR2: MNHEY, SVGEGT. V gave up 2 bases and J gave up 4 bases, with 12 bases separating them. CDR3 in DNA: TGTGCCAGCAGTTACCAGGGAGGGGGATACAATGAGCAGTTCTTC. It is translated as CASSYQGGGYNEQFF.

This clonotype turned up a few times. The CDR3 DNA sequence: TGCAGTGCTAGGACAGGGTTTGGGTATAATTCACCCCTCCACTTT. Amino acid sequence: CSARTGFGYNSPLHF. The genes are TRBV20-1 and TRBJ1-6; 7 bases align to TRBD1. The length of the CDR3 is 15 residues. Germline-derived CDR1 and CDR2 are DFQATT and SNEGSKA (reference sequence). Trimming took 3 bases from V and 4 from J; bases not matched to a gene: 6.